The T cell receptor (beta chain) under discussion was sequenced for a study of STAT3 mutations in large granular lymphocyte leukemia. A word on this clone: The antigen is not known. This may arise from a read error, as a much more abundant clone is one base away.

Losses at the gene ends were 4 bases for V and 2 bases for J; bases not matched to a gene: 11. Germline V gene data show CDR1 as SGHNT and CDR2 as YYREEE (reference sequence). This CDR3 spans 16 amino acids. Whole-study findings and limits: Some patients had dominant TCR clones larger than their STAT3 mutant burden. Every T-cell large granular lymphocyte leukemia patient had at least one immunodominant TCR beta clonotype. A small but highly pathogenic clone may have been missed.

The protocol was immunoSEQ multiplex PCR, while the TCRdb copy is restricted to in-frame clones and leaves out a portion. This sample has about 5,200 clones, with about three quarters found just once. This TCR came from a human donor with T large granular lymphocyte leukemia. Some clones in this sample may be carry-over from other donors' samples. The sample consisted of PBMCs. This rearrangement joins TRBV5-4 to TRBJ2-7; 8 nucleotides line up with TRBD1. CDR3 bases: TGTGCCAGCAGCCACTCCGCGACAGGGGAAGCCTACGAGCAGTACTTC. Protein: CASSHSATGEAYEQYF.